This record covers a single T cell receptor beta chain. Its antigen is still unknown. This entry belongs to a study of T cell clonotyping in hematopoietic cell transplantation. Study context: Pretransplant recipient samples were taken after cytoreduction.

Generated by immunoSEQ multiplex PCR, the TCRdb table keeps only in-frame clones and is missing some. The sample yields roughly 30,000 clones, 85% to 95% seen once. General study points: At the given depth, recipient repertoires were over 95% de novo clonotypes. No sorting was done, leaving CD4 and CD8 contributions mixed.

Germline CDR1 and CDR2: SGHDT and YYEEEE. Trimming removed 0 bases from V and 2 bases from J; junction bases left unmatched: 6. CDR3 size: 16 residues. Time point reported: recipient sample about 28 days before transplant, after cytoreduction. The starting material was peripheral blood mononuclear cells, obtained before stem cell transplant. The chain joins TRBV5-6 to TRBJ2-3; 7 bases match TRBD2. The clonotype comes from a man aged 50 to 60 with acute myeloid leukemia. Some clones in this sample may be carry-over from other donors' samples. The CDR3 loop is CASSLALAEITDTQYF. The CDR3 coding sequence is TGTGCCAGCAGCTTGGCGCTAGCGGAAATCACAGATACGCAGTATTTT.